This T cell receptor (beta chain) was recorded in a study of blood T cell repertoires in COVID-19. Study summary: The analysed material was cDNA or gDNA that came from T cells, B-cell-depleted T cells, or PBMCs.

One Seattle source followed patients from active infection through their disease course. Clones were read by immunoSEQ multiplex PCR, and TCRdb kept only the in-frame ones, dropping some. The sample records 290,000 or so clones, 90% to 95% being singletons. The CDR3 has 18 residues. V lost 0 bases and J 4 bases, leaving 16 bases between the germline ends. Germline CDR1 and CDR2: LGHDT and YNNKEL (reference sequence). This TCR was recovered from a woman aged 25 to 39 with COVID-19, enrolled during active disease. The specimen sequenced was peripheral blood. This chain connects TRBV3-1 (or the pseudogene TRBV3-2) to TRBJ2-6; possibly TRBD1 for D (5 bases). DNA of the CDR3: TGTGCCAGCAGCCAAGATAGGTTGGGGCAAGGGGGGGCCAACGTCCTGACTTTC. Encoded protein: CASSQDRLGQGGANVLTF.